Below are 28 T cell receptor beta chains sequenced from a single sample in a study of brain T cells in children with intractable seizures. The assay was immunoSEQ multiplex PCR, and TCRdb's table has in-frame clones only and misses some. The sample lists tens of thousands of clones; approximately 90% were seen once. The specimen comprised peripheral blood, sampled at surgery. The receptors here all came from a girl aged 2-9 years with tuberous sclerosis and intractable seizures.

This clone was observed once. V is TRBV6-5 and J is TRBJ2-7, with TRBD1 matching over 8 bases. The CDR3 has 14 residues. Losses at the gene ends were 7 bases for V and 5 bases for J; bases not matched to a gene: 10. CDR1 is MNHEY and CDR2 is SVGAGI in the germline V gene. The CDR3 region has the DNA TGTGCCAGCAACCAAGGACAGGGATCCCACGAGCAGTACTTC. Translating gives CASNQGQGSHEQYF.

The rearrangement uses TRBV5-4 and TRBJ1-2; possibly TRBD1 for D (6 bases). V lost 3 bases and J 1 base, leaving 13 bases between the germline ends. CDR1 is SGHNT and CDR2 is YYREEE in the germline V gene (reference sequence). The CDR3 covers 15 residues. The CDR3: CASSYTGSRNYGYTF. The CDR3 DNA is TGTGCCAGCAGCTACACAGGGAGCCGTAACTATGGCTACACCTTC.

The CDR3: CASSQEVFRTEAFF. The CDR3 DNA is TGTGCCAGCAGCCAAGAGGTTTTTAGGACTGAAGCTTTCTTT. V and J are TRBV3-1 (or the pseudogene TRBV3-2) and TRBJ1-1; D gene unclear. Germline lookup yields CDR1 LGHDT and CDR2 YNNKEL (reference sequence). This CDR3 has 14 amino acids. The V end lost 0 bases, the J end lost 5 bases, and 10 bases lay between the germline ends.

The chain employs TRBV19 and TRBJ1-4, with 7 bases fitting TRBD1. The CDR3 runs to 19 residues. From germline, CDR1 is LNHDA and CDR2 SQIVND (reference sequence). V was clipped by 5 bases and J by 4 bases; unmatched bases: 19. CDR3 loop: CASSGTRDSAQIYNEKLFF. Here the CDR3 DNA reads TGTGCCAGTAGTGGAACCCGGGACAGCGCCCAAATCTATAATGAAAAACTGTTTTTT.

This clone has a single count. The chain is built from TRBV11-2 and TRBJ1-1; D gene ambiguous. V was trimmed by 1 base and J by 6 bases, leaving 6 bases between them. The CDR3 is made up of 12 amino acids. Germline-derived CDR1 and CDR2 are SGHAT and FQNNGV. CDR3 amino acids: CASSLGGPEAFF. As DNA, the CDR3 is TGTGCCAGCAGCTTAGGAGGGCCTGAAGCTTTCTTT.

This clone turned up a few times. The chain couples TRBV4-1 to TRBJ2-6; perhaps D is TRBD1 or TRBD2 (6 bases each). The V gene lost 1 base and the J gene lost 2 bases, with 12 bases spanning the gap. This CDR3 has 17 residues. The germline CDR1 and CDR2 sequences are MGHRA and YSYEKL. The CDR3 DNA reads TGCGCCAGCAGCCAAGTGATTGGGGGGCCTGGGGCCAACGTCCTGACTTTC. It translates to CASSQVIGGPGANVLTF.

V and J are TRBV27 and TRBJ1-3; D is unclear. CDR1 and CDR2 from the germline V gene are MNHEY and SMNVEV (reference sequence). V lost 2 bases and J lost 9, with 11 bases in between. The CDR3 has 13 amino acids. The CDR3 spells CASSLKPDTTIYF. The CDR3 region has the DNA TGTGCCAGCAGTTTAAAACCCGATACCACCATATATTTT.

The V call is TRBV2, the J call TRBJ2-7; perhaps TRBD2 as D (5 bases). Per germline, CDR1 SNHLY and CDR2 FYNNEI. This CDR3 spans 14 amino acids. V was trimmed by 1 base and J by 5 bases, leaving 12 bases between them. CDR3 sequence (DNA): TGTGCCAGCAGTGAAGGAAGGGCGGGCAACGAGCAGTACGTC. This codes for CASSEGRAGNEQYV.

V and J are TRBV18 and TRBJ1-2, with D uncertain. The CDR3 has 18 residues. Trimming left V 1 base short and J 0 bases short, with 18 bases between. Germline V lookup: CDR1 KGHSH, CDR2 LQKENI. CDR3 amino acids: CASSPLSMPADTNYGYTF. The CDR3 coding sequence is TGTGCCAGCTCACCACTCTCAATGCCGGCCGATACTAACTATGGCTACACCTTC.

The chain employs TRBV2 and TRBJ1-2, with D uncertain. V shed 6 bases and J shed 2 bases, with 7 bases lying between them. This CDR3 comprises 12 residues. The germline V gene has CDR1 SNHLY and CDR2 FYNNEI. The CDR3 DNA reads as TGTGCCAGCAGGGACTGGAACTATGGCTACACCTTC. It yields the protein CASRDWNYGYTF.

The CDR3 is CASSPGQGDSGELFF. In DNA, the CDR3 is TGTGCCAGCAGTCCCGGACAGGGGGATTCCGGGGAGCTGTTTTTT. The V gene is TRBV2, the J gene TRBJ2-2; 10 bases line up with TRBD1. The length of the CDR3 is 15 residues. Per germline, CDR1 SNHLY and CDR2 FYNNEI. Germline trimming cut 5 bases from V and 6 bases from J; bases unmatched to any gene: 6.

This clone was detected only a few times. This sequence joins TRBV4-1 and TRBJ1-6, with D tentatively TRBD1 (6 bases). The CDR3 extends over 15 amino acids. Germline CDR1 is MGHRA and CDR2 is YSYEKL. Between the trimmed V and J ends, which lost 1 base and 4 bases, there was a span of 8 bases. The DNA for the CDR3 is TGCGCCAGCAGCCAAGTAGGACAGTATAATTCACCCCTCCACTTT. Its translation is CASSQVGQYNSPLHF.

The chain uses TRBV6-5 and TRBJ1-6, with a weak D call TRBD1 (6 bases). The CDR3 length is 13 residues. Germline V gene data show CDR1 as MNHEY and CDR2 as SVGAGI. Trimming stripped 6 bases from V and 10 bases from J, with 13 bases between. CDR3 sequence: CASRPNRDSPLHF. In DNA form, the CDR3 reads TGTGCCAGCAGGCCGAACAGGGACTCACCCCTCCACTTT.

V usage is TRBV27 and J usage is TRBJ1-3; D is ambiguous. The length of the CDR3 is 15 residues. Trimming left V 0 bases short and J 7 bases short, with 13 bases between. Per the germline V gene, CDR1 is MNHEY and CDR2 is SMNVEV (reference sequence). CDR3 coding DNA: TGTGCCAGCAGTTTATCCCCGGACTCGAGGAACACCATATATTTT. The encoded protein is CASSLSPDSRNTIYF.

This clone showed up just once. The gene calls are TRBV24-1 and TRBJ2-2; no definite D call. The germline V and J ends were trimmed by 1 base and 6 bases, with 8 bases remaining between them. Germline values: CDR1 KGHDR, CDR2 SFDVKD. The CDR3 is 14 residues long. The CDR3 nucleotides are TGTGCCACCAGTGATTTCGTAACAGCCGGGGAGCTGTTTTTT. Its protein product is CATSDFVTAGELFF.

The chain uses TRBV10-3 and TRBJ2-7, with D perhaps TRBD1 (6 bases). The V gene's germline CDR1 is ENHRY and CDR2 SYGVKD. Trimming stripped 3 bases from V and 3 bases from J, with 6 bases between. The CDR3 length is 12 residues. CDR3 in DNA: TGTGCCATCAGTGAACAGGGCTACGAGCAGTACGTC. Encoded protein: CAISEQGYEQYV.

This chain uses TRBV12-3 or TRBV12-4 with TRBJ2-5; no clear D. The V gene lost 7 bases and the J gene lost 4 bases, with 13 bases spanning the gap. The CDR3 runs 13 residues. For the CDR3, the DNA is TGTGCCAGCAATTATGCCATAACAGAGACCCAGTACTTC. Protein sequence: CASNYAITETQYF.

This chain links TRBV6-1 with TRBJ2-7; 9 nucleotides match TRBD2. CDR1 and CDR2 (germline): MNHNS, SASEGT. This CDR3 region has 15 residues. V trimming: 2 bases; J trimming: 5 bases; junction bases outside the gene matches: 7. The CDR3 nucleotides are TGTGCCAGCAGTGAAATAATAGCGGGGGCGCACGAGCAGTACGTC. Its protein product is CASSEIIAGAHEQYV.

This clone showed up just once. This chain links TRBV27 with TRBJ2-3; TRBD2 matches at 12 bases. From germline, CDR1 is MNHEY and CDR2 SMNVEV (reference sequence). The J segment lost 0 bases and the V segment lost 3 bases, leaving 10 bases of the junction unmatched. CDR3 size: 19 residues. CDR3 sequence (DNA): TGTGCCAGCAGTTTTTCCTGGCTAGCGGGGGGGCCGAGCACAGATACGCAGTATTTT. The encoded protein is CASSFSWLAGGPSTDTQYF.

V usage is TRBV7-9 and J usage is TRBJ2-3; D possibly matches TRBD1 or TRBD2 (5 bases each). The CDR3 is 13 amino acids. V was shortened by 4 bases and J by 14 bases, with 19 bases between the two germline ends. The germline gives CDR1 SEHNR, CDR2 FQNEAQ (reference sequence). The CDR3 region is CASSSGGDPIGYF. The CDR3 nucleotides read TGTGCCAGCAGCTCGGGTGGGGACCCAATCGGGTATTTT.

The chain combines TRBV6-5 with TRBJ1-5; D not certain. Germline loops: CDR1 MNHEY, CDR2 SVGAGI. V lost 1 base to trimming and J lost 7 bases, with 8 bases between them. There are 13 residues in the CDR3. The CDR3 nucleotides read TGTGCCAGCAGTTACTTCGGTGGGCAGCCCCAGCATTTT. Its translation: CASSYFGGQPQHF.

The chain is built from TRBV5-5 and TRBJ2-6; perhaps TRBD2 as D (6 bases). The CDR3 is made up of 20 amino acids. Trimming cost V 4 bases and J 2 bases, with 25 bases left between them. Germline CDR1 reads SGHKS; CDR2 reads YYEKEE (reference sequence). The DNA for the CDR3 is TGTGCCAGCAGCCACGGGGGAGCCGGGGCCACACTAACTGGGGCCAACGTCCTGACTTTC. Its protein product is CASSHGGAGATLTGANVLTF. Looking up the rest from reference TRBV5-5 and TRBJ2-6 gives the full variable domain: DAGVTQSPTHLIKTRGQQVTLRCSPISGHKSVSWYQQVLGQGPQFIFQYYEKEERGRGNFPDRFSARQFPNYSSELNVNALLLGDSALYLCASSHGGAGATLTGANVLTFGAGSRLTVL.

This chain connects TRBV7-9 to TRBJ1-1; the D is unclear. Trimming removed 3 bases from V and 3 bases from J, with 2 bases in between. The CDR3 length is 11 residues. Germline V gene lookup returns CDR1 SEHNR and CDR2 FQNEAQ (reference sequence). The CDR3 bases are TGTGCCAGCAGCTTCGACACTGAAGCTTTCTTT. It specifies CASSFDTEAFF.

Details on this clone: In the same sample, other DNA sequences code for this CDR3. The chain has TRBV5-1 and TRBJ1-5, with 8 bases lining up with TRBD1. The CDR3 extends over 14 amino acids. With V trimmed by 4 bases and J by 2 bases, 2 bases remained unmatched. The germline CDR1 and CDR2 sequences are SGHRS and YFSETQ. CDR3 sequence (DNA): TGCGCCAGCAGCGAGGGACAGGGCAATCAGCCCCAGCATTTT. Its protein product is CASSEGQGNQPQHF.

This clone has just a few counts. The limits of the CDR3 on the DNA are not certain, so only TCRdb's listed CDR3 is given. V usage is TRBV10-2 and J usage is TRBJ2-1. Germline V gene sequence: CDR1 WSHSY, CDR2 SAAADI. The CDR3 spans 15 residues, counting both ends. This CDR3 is CASSESSGRVNEQFF.

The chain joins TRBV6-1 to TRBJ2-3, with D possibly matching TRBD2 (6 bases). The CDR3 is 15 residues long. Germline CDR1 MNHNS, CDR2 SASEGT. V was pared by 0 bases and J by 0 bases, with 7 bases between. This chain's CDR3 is CASSEAGTSTDTQYF. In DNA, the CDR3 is TGTGCCAGCAGTGAAGCCGGGACTAGCACAGATACGCAGTATTTT.

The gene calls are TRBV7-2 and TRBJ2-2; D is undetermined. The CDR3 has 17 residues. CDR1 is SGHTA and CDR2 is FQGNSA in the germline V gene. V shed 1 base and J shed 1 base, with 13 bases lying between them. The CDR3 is CASSLGLRSENTGELFF. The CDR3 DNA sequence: TGTGCCAGCAGCTTAGGTCTGCGGAGCGAGAACACCGGGGAGCTGTTTTTT.

The CDR3 loop is CASSSRDRVLSDTQYF. Here the CDR3 DNA reads TGCGCCAGCAGCTCACGGGACAGGGTTTTGTCAGATACGCAGTATTTT. V is TRBV4-1 and J is TRBJ2-3, with 9 positions matching TRBD1. V was pared by 5 bases and J by 4 bases, with 10 bases of the junction left unmatched. The CDR3 runs to 16 residues. CDR1 is MGHRA and CDR2 is YSYEKL in the germline V gene.